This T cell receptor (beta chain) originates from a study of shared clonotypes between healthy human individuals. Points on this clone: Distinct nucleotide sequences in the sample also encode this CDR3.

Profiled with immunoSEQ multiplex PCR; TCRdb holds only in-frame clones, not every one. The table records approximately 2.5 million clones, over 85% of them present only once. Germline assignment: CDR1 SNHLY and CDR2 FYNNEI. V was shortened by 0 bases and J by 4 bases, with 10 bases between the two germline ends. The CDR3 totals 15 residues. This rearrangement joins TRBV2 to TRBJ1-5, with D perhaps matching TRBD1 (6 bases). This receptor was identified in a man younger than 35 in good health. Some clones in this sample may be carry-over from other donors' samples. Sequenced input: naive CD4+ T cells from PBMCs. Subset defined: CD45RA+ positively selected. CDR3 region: CASSEAGGGNQPQHF. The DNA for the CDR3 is TGTGCCAGCAGTGAAGCGGGAGGGGGTAATCAGCCCCAGCATTTT. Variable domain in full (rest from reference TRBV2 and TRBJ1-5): EPEVTQTPSHQVTQMGQEVILRCVPISNHLYFYWYRQILGQKVEFLVSFYNNEISEKSEIFDDQFSVERPDGSNFTLKIRSTKLEDSAMYFCASSEAGGGNQPQHFGDGTRLSIL.